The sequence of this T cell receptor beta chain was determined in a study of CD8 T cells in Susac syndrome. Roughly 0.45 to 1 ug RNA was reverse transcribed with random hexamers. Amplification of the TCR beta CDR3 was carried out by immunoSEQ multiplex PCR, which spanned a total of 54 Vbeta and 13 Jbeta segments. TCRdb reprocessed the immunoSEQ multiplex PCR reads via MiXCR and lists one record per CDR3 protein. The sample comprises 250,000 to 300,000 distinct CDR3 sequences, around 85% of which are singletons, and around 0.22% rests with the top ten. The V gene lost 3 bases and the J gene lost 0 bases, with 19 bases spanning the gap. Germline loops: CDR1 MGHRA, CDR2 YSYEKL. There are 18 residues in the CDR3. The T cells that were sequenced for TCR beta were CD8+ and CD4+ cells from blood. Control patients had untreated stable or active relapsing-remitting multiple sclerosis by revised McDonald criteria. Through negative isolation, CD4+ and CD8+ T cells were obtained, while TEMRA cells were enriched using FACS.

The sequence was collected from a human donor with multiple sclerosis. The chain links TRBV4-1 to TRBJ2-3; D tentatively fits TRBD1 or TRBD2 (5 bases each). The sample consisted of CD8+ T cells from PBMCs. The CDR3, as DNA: TGCGCCAGCAGCCACCTTCGGGGTGAGACAGTTAGCACAGATACGCAGTATTTT. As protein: CASSHLRGETVSTDTQYF.